Sequencing of this TCR beta chain was carried out in a study of blood T cell repertoires in COVID-19. Study details: From the United States, Italy and Spain came samples of acute and convalescent COVID-19. The cDNA or gDNA used as material had been derived from T cells, B-cell-depleted T cells, or PBMCs.

The CDR3 is made up of 11 amino acids. Germline lookup yields CDR1 DFQATT and CDR2 SNEGSKA (reference sequence). V was shortened by 5 bases and J by 5 bases, with 9 bases between the two germline ends. Seattle enrolled patients during active infection and tracked them longitudinally. This clone came up once. This sample includes further DNA sequences coding for the same CDR3. Measured with immunoSEQ multiplex PCR; TCRdb has only the in-frame clones, and not every one. The table includes fewer than 350,000 clones, less than 90% detected once. The sample comprised peripheral blood. The chain is built from TRBV20-1 and TRBJ1-1; D is possibly TRBD1 (5 bases). The TCR was taken from a woman between 65 and 79 years old with COVID-19, enrolled during active disease. CDR3 nucleotide sequence: TGCAGTGCTCCCAGACAGACTGAAGCTTTCTTT. This encodes CSAPRQTEAFF.